Each of the 15 T cell receptor beta chains below was sequenced from the same sample in a study of shared clonotypes between healthy human individuals. Sequencing was performed with immunoSEQ multiplex PCR; in TCRdb, only in-frame clones are kept and a portion is missing. In the table there are just over 95,000 clones, about two thirds of which are singletons. The material sequenced was memory CD8+ T cells sorted from blood. Subset noted: CD45RO+ cells pooled with CCR7-negative TemRA cells. These receptors came from a man aged 25-40 years in good health.

The chain couples TRBV7-6 to TRBJ2-3; a possible D gene is TRBD2 (5 bases). CDR1 is SGHVS, CDR2 FNYEAQ, per germline. Trimming took off 0 bases at V and 2 bases at J, with 15 bases between the two ends. CDR3 size: 17 residues. CDR3 nucleotide sequence: TGTGCCAGCAGCTTAGCCCCGAGTCGACTACTCACAGATACGCAGTATTTT. Residues: CASSLAPSRLLTDTQYF.

This clone was recorded a few times. The chain uses TRBV4-3 and TRBJ1-2; D is unresolved. The CDR3 is made up of 16 amino acids. Germline CDR1 is LGHNA and CDR2 is YSLEER. Trimming removed 0 bases from V and 4 bases from J, with 15 bases in between. This chain's CDR3 is CASSQDLDKYSYGYTF. The CDR3 coding sequence is TGCGCCAGCAGCCAAGATCTTGACAAGTACTCCTATGGCTACACCTTC.

This chain uses TRBV12-2 with TRBJ2-1; the D call TRBD2 from the table was never checked on the DNA. TRBV12-2 is shown as a pseudogene. The CDR3 runs 16 residues. The CDR3 here is CASRLAHIGGSDEQFF. The CDR3 DNA follows: TGTGCAAGTCGCTTAGCTCATATCGGAGGATCGGATGAGCAGTTCTTC.

The chain employs TRBV5-1 and TRBJ2-3; 8 nucleotides match TRBD2. The CDR3 totals 18 residues. The germline V gene has CDR1 SGHRS and CDR2 YFSETQ. V lost 3 bases, J lost 1 base, and 13 bases stayed unmatched. As DNA, the CDR3 is TGCGCCAGCAGCTCCCAGCAGCGGGGGAGTCTTCGCACAGATACGCAGTATTTT. It is translated as CASSSQQRGSLRTDTQYF.

The chain recombines TRBV7-6 with TRBJ2-5, with D possibly matching TRBD1 (6 bases). V was cut by 5 bases and J by 0 bases, with 13 bases left in between. CDR1 SGHVS and CDR2 FNYEAQ come from the germline V gene. This CDR3 spans 15 amino acids. The CDR3 bases are TGTGCCAGCAGCCGTAACACAGGGAACCAAGAGACCCAGTACTTC. This translates into CASSRNTGNQETQYF.

This chain joins TRBV29-1 and TRBJ2-3; D gene unclear. Trimming took off 7 bases at V and 1 base at J, with 15 bases between the two ends. Germline CDR1 reads SQVTM; CDR2 reads ANQGSEA. This CDR3 has 14 amino acids. The DNA for the CDR3 is TGCAGCGCCCCGAATCCTTCGCGCACAGATACGCAGTATTTT. Its protein is CSAPNPSRTDTQYF.

The rearrangement joins TRBV28 to TRBJ2-3; D unclear. The V end lost 3 bases, the J end lost 0 bases, and 7 bases lay between the germline ends. The CDR3 contains 14 residues. From germline, CDR1 is MDHEN and CDR2 SYDVKM. The CDR3 sequence is CASSFYPSTDTQYF. DNA of the CDR3: TGTGCCAGCAGTTTTTATCCTAGCACAGATACGCAGTATTTT.

This clone was seen ten or more times. The rearrangement links TRBV28 to TRBJ2-7, with TRBD1 identical over 7 bases. CDR1 is MDHEN, CDR2 SYDVKM, per germline. The CDR3 runs to 13 residues. The ends lost 7 bases at V and 2 bases at J; junction bases unmatched: 5. The chain's CDR3 is CASTEGQTYEQYF. The CDR3, as DNA: TGTGCCAGCACCGAGGGACAGACCTACGAGCAGTACTTC. Complete variable domain (other parts from reference TRBV28 and TRBJ2-7): DVKVTQSSRYLVKRTGEKVFLECVQDMDHENMFWYRQDPGLGLRLIYFSYDVKMKEKGDIPEGYSVSREKKERFSLILESASTNQTSMYLCASTEGQTYEQYFGPGTRLTVT.

The CDR3 sequence: CASSSIARLNTEAFF. CDR3 DNA: TGTGCCAGCAGTTCCATTGCCCGGCTGAACACTGAAGCTTTCTTT. The genes are TRBV27 and TRBJ1-1, with D unclear. Per germline, CDR1 MNHEY and CDR2 SMNVEV (reference sequence). V lost 4 bases and J lost 0, with 12 bases in between. The CDR3 loop spans 15 amino acids.

The V and J genes are TRBV18 and TRBJ2-3; 9 positions agree with TRBD2. Germline V gene lookup returns CDR1 KGHSH and CDR2 LQKENI. With 0 bases clipped from V and 0 bases from J, the junction kept 10 bases outside the gene matches. This CDR3 has 19 residues. DNA of the CDR3: TGTGCCAGCTCACCACCGGAGGTAGCGGGAGCAAGGAGCACAGATACGCAGTATTTT. Amino acid sequence: CASSPPEVAGARSTDTQYF.

The V gene is TRBV20-1, the J gene TRBJ2-3; a possible D gene is TRBD2 (5 bases). Germline CDR1 and CDR2: DFQATT and SNEGSKA (reference sequence). V dropped 6 bases and J dropped 5 bases, with 9 bases sitting between them. The CDR3 is made up of 11 amino acids. The CDR3 DNA reads TGCAGTGCCACTAGTGGAGATACGCAGTATTTT. It is translated as CSATSGDTQYF.

This chain connects TRBV28 to TRBJ2-7, with D perhaps TRBD1 (5 bases). CDR3 size: 14 residues. The ends were cut back, 7 bases at V and 3 bases at J, with 16 bases in the middle. Germline V gene sequence: CDR1 MDHEN, CDR2 SYDVKM. The CDR3 is CASTLGLGDYEQYF. In nucleotides, the CDR3 is TGTGCCAGCACCTTGGGGCTAGGCGACTACGAGCAGTACTTC.

The chain recombines TRBV27 with TRBJ2-7, with TRBD1 identical over 7 bases. The germline gives CDR1 MNHEY, CDR2 SMNVEV (reference sequence). The CDR3 has 13 residues. The J segment lost 4 bases and the V segment lost 6 bases, leaving 6 bases of the junction unmatched. In DNA form, the CDR3 reads TGTGCCAGCAGCGACAGGGTAGTGTACGAGCAGTACTTC. It codes for CASSDRVVYEQYF.

V gene TRBV15 combines with J gene TRBJ2-6; the D is unclear. V lost 0 bases, J lost 1 base, and 4 bases lay in between. The CDR3 runs 15 residues. The germline V gene encodes CDR1 LNHNV and CDR2 YYDKDF (reference sequence). CDR3 protein: CATSRDISGANVLTF. The DNA of the CDR3 is TGTGCCACCAGCAGAGACATTTCTGGGGCCAACGTCCTGACTTTC. The full variable domain, in which reference TRBV15 and TRBJ2-6 provide the parts outside the CDR3, is DAMVIQNPRYQVTQFGKPVTLSCSQTLNHNVMYWYQQKSSQAPKLLFHYYDKDFNNEADTPDNFQSRRPNTSFCFLDIRSPGLGDTAMYLCATSRDISGANVLTFGAGSRLTVL.

The chain joins TRBV5-1 to TRBJ2-7; D unclear. V shed 5 bases and J shed 6 bases, with 12 bases lying between them. From germline, CDR1 is SGHRS and CDR2 YFSETQ. The CDR3 runs 12 residues. DNA for the CDR3: TGCGCCAGCAGGAGAGACTCAAGCGAGCAGTACTTC. Protein sequence: CASRRDSSEQYF.